The clone carrying this T cell receptor (beta chain) was seen repeatedly, ten times or more. In building TCR beta libraries, iRepertoire HTBI primers were used together with Arm-PCR of CDR3 regions. MiXCR, run by TCRdb on the multiplex PCR reads, gives a single entry per CDR3 protein. The sample has a few hundred thousand distinct CDR3 sequences; approximately 25% are singletons. In germline, CDR1 is SGHAT, CDR2 FQNNGV. The V segment lost 6 bases and the J segment 0 bases; nucleotides outside the gene matches: 11. The CDR3 extends over 18 amino acids. Time point meaning: persistent/refractory GD, antithyroid drugs over 5 years with positive TRAb. The authors made the TCR library using RNA they extracted from PBMCs. These data come from a study of regulatory T cells in long-lasting Graves disease. The wider study: Persistent Graves' disease denoted over 5 years of antithyroid drugs plus positive TSH receptor antibodies.

This specimen was peripheral blood mononuclear cells (PBMCs), taken when the disease was refractory, from a patient treated with antithyroid drugs. This sequence joins TRBV11-2 and TRBJ1-6; TRBD1 aligns across 7 bases. The clonotype was recovered from a woman aged 35 to 49 with Graves disease. DNA for the CDR3: TGTGCCAGCAGTTCTGACAGGGATTGGGCCTCCTATAATTCACCCCTCCACTTT. Its protein is CASSSDRDWASYNSPLHF.